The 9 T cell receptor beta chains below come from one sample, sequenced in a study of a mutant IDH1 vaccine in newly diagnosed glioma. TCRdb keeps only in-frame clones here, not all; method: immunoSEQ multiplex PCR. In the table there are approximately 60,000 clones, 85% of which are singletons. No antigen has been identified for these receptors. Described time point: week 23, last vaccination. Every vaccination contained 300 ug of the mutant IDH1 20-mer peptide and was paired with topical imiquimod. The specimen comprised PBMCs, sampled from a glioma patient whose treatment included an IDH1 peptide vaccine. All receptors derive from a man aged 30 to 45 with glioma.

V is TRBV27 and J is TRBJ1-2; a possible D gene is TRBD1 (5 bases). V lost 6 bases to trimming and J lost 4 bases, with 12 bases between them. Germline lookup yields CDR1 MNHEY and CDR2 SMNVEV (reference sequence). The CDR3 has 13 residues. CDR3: CASSPGPTYGYTF. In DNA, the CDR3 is TGTGCCAGCAGCCCGGGACCGACCTATGGCTACACCTTC.

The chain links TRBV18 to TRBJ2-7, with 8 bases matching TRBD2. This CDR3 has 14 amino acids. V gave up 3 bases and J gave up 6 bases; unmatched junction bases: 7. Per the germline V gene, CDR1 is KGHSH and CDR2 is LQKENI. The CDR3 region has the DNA TGTGCCAGCTCACCCCCCCCGGGGGGGCTCGAGCAGTACTTC. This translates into CASSPPPGGLEQYF. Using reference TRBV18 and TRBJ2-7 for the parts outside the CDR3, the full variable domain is NAGVMQNPRHLVRRRGQEARLRCSPMKGHSHVYWYRQLPEEGLKFMVYLQKENIIDESGMPKERFSAEFPKEGPSILRIQQVVRGDSAAYFCASSPPPGGLEQYFGPGTRLTVT.

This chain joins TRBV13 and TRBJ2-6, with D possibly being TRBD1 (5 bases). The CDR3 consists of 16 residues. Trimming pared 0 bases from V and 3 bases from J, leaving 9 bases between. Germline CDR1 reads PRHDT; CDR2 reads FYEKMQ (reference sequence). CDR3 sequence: CASSLGRTLGANVLTF. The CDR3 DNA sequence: TGTGCCAGCAGCTTAGGCCGGACACTTGGGGCCAACGTCCTGACTTTC.

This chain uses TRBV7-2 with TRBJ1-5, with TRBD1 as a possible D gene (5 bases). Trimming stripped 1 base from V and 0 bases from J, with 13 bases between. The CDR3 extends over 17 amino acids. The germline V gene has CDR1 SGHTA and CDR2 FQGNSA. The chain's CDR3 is CASSLVFETASNQPQHF. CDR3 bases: TGTGCCAGCAGCTTAGTTTTCGAGACAGCTAGCAATCAGCCCCAGCATTTT.

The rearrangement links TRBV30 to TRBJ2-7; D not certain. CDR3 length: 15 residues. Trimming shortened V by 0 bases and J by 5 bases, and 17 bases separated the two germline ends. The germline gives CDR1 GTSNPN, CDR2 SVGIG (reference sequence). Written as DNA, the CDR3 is TGTGCCTGGAGTGTACTGAGGAGTGGATCGGACGAGCAGTACTTC. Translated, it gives CAWSVLRSGSDEQYF.

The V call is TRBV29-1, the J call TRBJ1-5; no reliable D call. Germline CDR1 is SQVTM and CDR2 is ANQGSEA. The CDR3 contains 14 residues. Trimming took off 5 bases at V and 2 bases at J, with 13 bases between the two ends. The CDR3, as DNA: TGCAGCGTTAGGACGGCCGGGGGCAATCAGCCCCAGCATTTT. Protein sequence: CSVRTAGGNQPQHF.

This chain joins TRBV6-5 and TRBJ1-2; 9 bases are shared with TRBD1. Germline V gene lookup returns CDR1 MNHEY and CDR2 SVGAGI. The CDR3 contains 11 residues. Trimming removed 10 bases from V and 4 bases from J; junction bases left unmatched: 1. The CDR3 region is CAIQGAYGYTF. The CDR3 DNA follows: TGTGCCATACAGGGGGCCTATGGCTACACCTTC.

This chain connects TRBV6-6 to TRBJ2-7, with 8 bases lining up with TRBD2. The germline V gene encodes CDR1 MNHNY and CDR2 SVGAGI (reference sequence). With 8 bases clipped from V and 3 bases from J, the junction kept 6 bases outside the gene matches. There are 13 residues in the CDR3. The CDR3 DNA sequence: TGTGCCAGCTGGCGGGGGGATCTCTACGAGCAGTACTTC. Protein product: CASWRGDLYEQYF.

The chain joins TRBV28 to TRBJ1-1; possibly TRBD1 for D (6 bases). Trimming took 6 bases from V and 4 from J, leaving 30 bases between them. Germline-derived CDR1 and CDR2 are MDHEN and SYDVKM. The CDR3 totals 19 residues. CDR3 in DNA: TGTGCCAGCAGACACGATGGAGACAGGAGCCACCGACTGAGCACTGAAGCTTTCTTT. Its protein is CASRHDGDRSHRLSTEAFF.